The 18 T cell receptor beta chains in this list originate from one sample, sequenced in a study of read filtering for tumor transcriptome and immune sequencing. Molecular barcoded adaptors covering alpha/delta and beta/gamma chains were used on 400 to 450 ng RNA. TCRdb re-called the reads with MiXCR, one entry per CDR3 protein. This table holds tens of thousands of distinct CDR3 sequences, about 21% found once. The sample taken for sequencing was a population of CD138-negative cells sorted from bone marrow. Every receptor here comes from a donor aged 40 or over with multiple myeloma.

This clonotype was observed many times. The chain employs TRBV29-1 and TRBJ2-7; TRBD1 matches at 8 bases. V dropped 1 base and J dropped 4; count of bases not matched to a gene: 6. The CDR3 has 14 residues. Per the germline V gene, CDR1 is SQVTM and CDR2 is ANQGSEA. The CDR3 reads CSVEGGQDRYEQYF. The CDR3 DNA reads as TGCAGCGTTGAAGGGGGACAGGATCGGTACGAGCAGTACTTC.

In its sample, this clonotype was seen many times. This chain uses TRBV9 with TRBJ2-5; D possibly corresponds to TRBD1 (5 bases). The V end was cut by 0 bases, the J end by 1 base, with 10 bases between. Looked up from germline, CDR1 is SGDLS and CDR2 is YYNGEE. This CDR3 spans 15 amino acids. CDR3 DNA sequence: TGTGCCAGCAGCGTAGGGGGCGGCCCCCAAGAGACCCAGTACTTC. Amino acids: CASSVGGGPQETQYF.

This clonotype was picked up many times. The chain employs TRBV12-3 or TRBV12-4 and TRBJ1-2; D not resolved. The length of the CDR3 is 12 residues. V was trimmed by 6 bases and J by 6 bases, leaving 11 bases between them. The CDR3 DNA follows: TGTGCCAGCAGAGGGAGTGTGAATGGCTACACCTTC. Translated: CASRGSVNGYTF.

This clonotype was seen at least ten times. The chain's CDR3 is CSARDTFAEAFF. CDR3 DNA: TGCAGTGCTAGAGATACTTTCGCTGAAGCTTTCTTT. The rearrangement joins TRBV20-1 to TRBJ1-1; no definite D call. Trimming removed 0 bases at V and 6 bases at J, with 8 bases between. The CDR3 runs to 12 residues. Germline CDR1 is DFQATT and CDR2 is SNEGSKA (reference sequence).

This clonotype was observed at least ten times. CDR3 sequence (DNA): TGTGCCAGCAGTTTGACAGCTTATAGCAATCAGCCCCAGCATTTT. It specifies CASSLTAYSNQPQHF. The rearrangement joins TRBV6-5 to TRBJ1-5, with a possible D match to TRBD1 (5 bases). The CDR3 extends over 15 amino acids. V was cut by 4 bases and J by 0 bases, with 10 bases left in between. Looked up from germline, CDR1 is MNHEY and CDR2 is SVGAGI.

This clonotype has just a few counts. J is TRBJ2-7 and V is TRBV5-1; 7 positions match TRBD2. From germline, CDR1 is SGHRS and CDR2 YFSETQ. The length of the CDR3 is 13 residues. The trim removed 7 bases at V and 6 bases at J, leaving 10 bases unmatched. CDR3 in DNA: TGCGCCAGCTCGAACGGGGTAGCGGGCGAGCAGTACTTC. It translates to CASSNGVAGEQYF.

V gene TRBV7-2 combines with J gene TRBJ2-5; D ambiguous. Trimming cost V 3 bases and J 4 bases, with 6 bases left between them. In germline, CDR1 is SGHTA, CDR2 FQGNSA. There are 12 residues in the CDR3. For the CDR3, the DNA is TGTGCCAGCAGCTTTCTCATAGAGACCCAGTACTTC. Encoded protein: CASSFLIETQYF.

This clonotype was seen repeatedly, ten times or more. The chain recombines TRBV20-1 with TRBJ2-2, with D hard to call. V was clipped by 0 bases and J by 0 bases, with 14 bases between them. This CDR3 comprises 17 residues. Germline V gene sequence: CDR1 DFQATT, CDR2 SNEGSKA (reference sequence). The CDR3 region has the DNA TGCAGTGCTAGAGATAGTCGGGTTCCAACGAACACCGGGGAGCTGTTTTTT. Translation: CSARDSRVPTNTGELFF.

This clonotype showed up many times. The chain carries TRBV30 and TRBJ2-5; 11 bases fit TRBD1. Germline loops: CDR1 GTSNPN, CDR2 SVGIG (reference sequence). CDR3 length: 12 residues. V dropped 1 base and J dropped 8; count of bases not matched to a gene: 0. Here the CDR3 reads CAWSGTGGTQYF. The CDR3 bases are TGTGCCTGGAGTGGGACAGGGGGCACCCAGTACTTC.

The chain has TRBV28 and TRBJ1-2, with no clear D. The length of the CDR3 is 10 residues. The ends were cut back, 4 bases at V and 5 bases at J, with 2 bases in the middle. Germline CDR1 and CDR2: MDHEN and SYDVKM. The DNA of the CDR3 is TGTGCCAGCAGTTCGTATGGCTACACCTTC. Its translation is CASSSYGYTF.

This clonotype was observed a single time. An end of the junction differs from the germline gene, which may be a read error. V is TRBV9 and J is TRBJ2-1, with a weak D call TRBD1 (7 bases). Germline loops: CDR1 SGDLS, CDR2 YYNGEE. This CDR3 spans 15 amino acids. CDR3 region: CASSARRGAYNEQLF. The DNA for the CDR3 is TGTGCCAGCAGTGCCCGCAGGGGGGCCTACAATGAGCAGCTTTTC.

This clonotype was recorded many times. This CDR3 reads CSARDPVWGADTEAFF. Here the CDR3 DNA reads TGCAGTGCTAGAGATCCTGTGTGGGGCGCTGACACTGAAGCTTTCTTT. The rearrangement links TRBV20-1 to TRBJ1-1; tentatively, D is TRBD1 (5 bases). Trimming removed 0 bases at V and 3 bases at J, with 17 bases between. CDR1 and CDR2 (germline): DFQATT, SNEGSKA (reference sequence). The CDR3 is 16 residues long.

This clonotype was counted at least ten times. J is TRBJ2-3 and V is TRBV7-3, with 7 bases lining up with TRBD2. Germline CDR1 reads SGHTA; CDR2 reads FQGTGA. The J segment lost 2 bases and the V segment lost 4 bases, leaving 6 bases of the junction unmatched. CDR3 length: 15 residues. The CDR3 bases are TGTGCCAGCAGCTACGGGACTACGTTCACAGATACGCAGTATTTT. As protein: CASSYGTTFTDTQYF.

This clonotype was seen a few times. The chain links TRBV9 to TRBJ2-3; D not resolved. V shed 5 bases and J shed 4 bases, with 20 bases lying between them. From germline, CDR1 is SGDLS and CDR2 YYNGEE. This CDR3 is built from 16 residues. The CDR3 here is CASSARMGIEADTQYF. Written as DNA, the CDR3 is TGTGCCAGCAGTGCTCGGATGGGGATTGAGGCAGATACGCAGTATTTT.

For this clonotype: A much larger clone lies a single base off, so this may be a read error. The V and J genes are TRBV20-1 and TRBJ2-3, with D possibly called TRBD1 or TRBD2 (5 bases each). This CDR3 contains 12 residues. CDR1 is DFQATT and CDR2 is SNEGSKA in the germline V gene (reference sequence). CDR3 nucleotides: TGCAGTGCCGGGACCTACACAGATGCGCAGTATTTT. It is translated as CSAGTYTDAQYF.

This clonotype was seen a handful of times. This sequence may be a read error, since a much larger clone differs from it by one base. The V call is TRBV29-1, the J call TRBJ2-1; weak D call: TRBD2 (6 bases). Germline CDR1 and CDR2: SQVTM and ANQGSEA. With 1 base removed from V and 5 bases from J, the gap between germline ends came to 21 bases. The CDR3 sequence is 17 residues long. CDR3 loop: CSVEVLGLSGVDNEQFF. DNA of the CDR3: TGCAGCGTTGAAGTTCTCGGACTATCGGGAGTAGACAATGAGCAGTTCTTC.

As to this clonotype: Just one base apart from a much larger clone, this may be a read error. V usage is TRBV23-1 and J usage is TRBJ2-7; TRBD1 aligns across 7 bases. TRBV23-1 is given ORF status, its function remaining uncertain. The CDR3 has 14 residues. The J segment lost 7 bases and the V segment lost 8 bases, leaving 14 bases of the junction unmatched. DNA of the CDR3: TGCGCCAGCGGTAAAACCGAGGGGGCGGTTGAGCAGTACTTC. Translated: CASGKTEGAVEQYF.

This clonotype was recorded many times. The chain uses TRBV19 and TRBJ2-5; 9 bases fit TRBD2. With 8 bases clipped from V and 4 bases from J, the junction kept 11 bases outside the gene matches. This CDR3 is built from 15 residues. The germline V gene has CDR1 LNHDA and CDR2 SQIVND (reference sequence). CDR3: CASRKVAGAGETQYF. In DNA, the CDR3 is TGTGCCAGTCGAAAAGTAGCGGGAGCGGGAGAGACCCAGTACTTC. Based on the CDR3 plus reference TRBV19 and TRBJ2-5, the full variable domain is DGGITQSPKYLFRKEGQNVTLSCEQNLNHDAMYWYRQDPGQGLRLIYYSQIVNDFQKGDIAEGYSVSREKKESFPLTVTSAQKNPTAFYLCASRKVAGAGETQYFGPGTRLLVL.